These 30 T cell receptor beta chains originate from one sample sequenced in a study of T cells in narcolepsy. Clones were read by immunoSEQ multiplex PCR, and TCRdb kept only the in-frame ones, dropping some. The repertoire has tens of thousands of clones, around 80% of them found once; the top ten carry about 1.3%. Sequences were obtained from CD45RA- memory CD4+ T cells from PBMCs. These receptors originate from a human donor with narcolepsy.

To note about this clone: Additional DNA sequences in this sample encode the identical CDR3. The rearrangement uses TRBV5-1 and TRBJ1-4; maybe TRBD1 (5 bases). Trimming cost V 7 bases and J 0 bases, with 13 bases left between them. The length of the CDR3 is 15 residues. Germline loops: CDR1 SGHRS, CDR2 YFSETQ. This CDR3 is CASSWGLATNEKLFF. In nucleotides, the CDR3 is TGCGCCAGCTCCTGGGGCCTTGCAACTAATGAAAAACTGTTTTTT.

Notes on this clone: The junction and the germline gene differ at one end; a read error may be behind it. J is TRBJ1-6 and V is TRBV5-1, with a possible D match to TRBD1 (6 bases). Germline CDR1 is SGHRS and CDR2 is YFSETQ. The CDR3 is 14 amino acids. The CDR3 nucleotides are TGTGCCAGCAGCCCCGGACAGAGAAATTCACCCCTCCACTTT. Its translation: CASSPGQRNSPLHF.

V is TRBV11-2 and J is TRBJ2-1; 8 nucleotides align to TRBD2. Trimming at V came to 5 bases and at J to 8 bases, leaving 11 bases not matched to a gene. Germline V CDR1 and CDR2: SGHAT, FQNNGV. This CDR3 is 15 amino acids long. The DNA for the CDR3 is TGTGCCAGCAGCAGAGCGGGGGCCGGTTTATATGAGCAGTTCTTC. Protein: CASSRAGAGLYEQFF.

The chain links TRBV7-9 to TRBJ1-2; 7 bases are shared with TRBD1. V dropped 5 bases and J dropped 0; count of bases not matched to a gene: 9. The CDR3 consists of 16 residues. Germline-derived CDR1 and CDR2 are SEHNR and FQNEAQ (reference sequence). Written as DNA, the CDR3 is TGTGCCAGCAGCCTATACCACGGACAGGCTAACTATGGCTACACCTTC. This sequence encodes CASSLYHGQANYGYTF.

The V gene is TRBV10-3, the J gene TRBJ2-2, with 7 bases identical to TRBD1. With V trimmed by 7 bases and J by 3 bases, 5 bases remained unmatched. This CDR3 is built from 14 residues. The germline V gene has CDR1 ENHRY and CDR2 SYGVKD. Written as DNA, the CDR3 is TGTGCCATCACCAGGGGGTTCGACACCGGGGAGCTGTTTTTT. Translating it yields CAITRGFDTGELFF.

This clone was counted between two and nine times. J is TRBJ1-3 and V is TRBV6-1; no firm D call. From germline, CDR1 is MNHNS and CDR2 SASEGT. V gave up 7 bases and J gave up 2 bases, with 9 bases separating them. This CDR3 spans 13 amino acids. Here the CDR3 reads CASTSPAGNTIYF. For the CDR3, the DNA is TGTGCCAGCACCAGTCCCGCTGGAAACACCATATATTTT.

This clone was counted a few times. The V gene is TRBV5-1, the J gene TRBJ1-4; D perhaps matches TRBD1 (5 bases). There are 15 residues in the CDR3. The V gene's germline CDR1 is SGHRS and CDR2 YFSETQ. The V end was cut by 4 bases, the J end by 7 bases, with 17 bases between. In DNA, the CDR3 is TGCGCCAGCAGCCAGCTGGGGGGGGGTTTTGAAAAACTGTTTTTT. It specifies CASSQLGGGFEKLFF.

The chain couples TRBV5-4 to TRBJ1-1; 10 bases are shared with TRBD1. CDR1 is SGHNT, CDR2 YYREEE, per germline (reference sequence). V shed 3 bases and J 7 bases; nucleotides not matched to a gene: 3. The CDR3 runs to 13 residues. Here the CDR3 reads CASSWTGGLEAFF. Here the CDR3 DNA reads TGTGCCAGCAGCTGGACAGGGGGTCTTGAAGCTTTCTTT.

V and J are TRBV9 and TRBJ1-3, with 7 bases fitting TRBD1. The V gene's germline CDR1 is SGDLS and CDR2 YYNGEE. Trimming removed 3 bases from V and 0 bases from J; junction bases left unmatched: 3. There are 15 residues in the CDR3. CDR3 coding DNA: TGTGCCAGCAGCGGACAGGGCAACTCTGGAAACACCATATATTTT. It yields the protein CASSGQGNSGNTIYF.

The V and J genes are TRBV21-1 and TRBJ2-7; whether TRBD1, the table's D call, matches the DNA was not checked. TRBV21-1 is a pseudogene locus. CDR3 length equals 15 residues. CDR3 loop: CASSKRDRLYYEQYV. The CDR3, as DNA: TGTGCCAGCAGCAAACGAGACAGACTCTACTACGAGCAGTACGTC.

This clone was seen just once. The V and J genes are TRBV6-5 and TRBJ2-7, with D possibly being TRBD1 or TRBD2 (5 bases each). Trimming removed 2 bases at V and 3 bases at J, with 8 bases between. Germline CDR1 and CDR2: MNHEY and SVGAGI. The CDR3 loop spans 13 amino acids. The CDR3 nucleotides read TGTGCCAGCAGTTACGGGGGAATCTACGAGCAGTACTTC. Translating gives CASSYGGIYEQYF.

CDR3 DNA sequence: TGTGCCAGCAGCTTAGGGACAGGGACCGGGGAGCTGTTTTTT. Its protein is CASSLGTGTGELFF. V gene TRBV11-2 combines with J gene TRBJ2-2; 8 nucleotides match TRBD1. V dropped 1 base and J dropped 5; count of bases not matched to a gene: 0. Germline CDR1 is SGHAT and CDR2 is FQNNGV. The CDR3 is 14 residues long.

V gene TRBV25-1 combines with J gene TRBJ1-2; D is perhaps TRBD1 (6 bases). The CDR3 runs 15 residues. The ends were cut back, 5 bases at V and 5 bases at J, with 18 bases in the middle. Germline CDR1 is MGHDK and CDR2 is SYGVNS. CDR3 coding DNA: TGTGCCAGCAGTCCCCGGGACATCGCGGGTTATGGCTACACCTTC. Translating gives CASSPRDIAGYGYTF.

In DNA, the CDR3 is TGTGCCAGCAGTGCGGGGTCTGGGGCCAACGTCCTGACTTTC. Translating it yields CASSAGSGANVLTF. This sequence joins TRBV2 and TRBJ2-6; TRBD2 is a possible D gene (5 bases). The CDR3 contains 14 residues. Trimming removed 4 bases from V and 1 base from J, with 5 bases in between. CDR1 is SNHLY, CDR2 FYNNEI, per germline.

V and J are TRBV5-1 and TRBJ1-2; D gene uncertain. CDR1 is SGHRS and CDR2 is YFSETQ in the germline V gene. Trimming shortened V by 0 bases and J by 5 bases, and 8 bases separated the two germline ends. This CDR3 comprises 13 residues. The CDR3, as DNA: TGCGCCAGCAGCTTGGGACAAAATTATGGCTACACCTTC. As protein: CASSLGQNYGYTF.

The rearrangement links TRBV7-9 to TRBJ2-3; 8 nucleotides match TRBD1. Trimming cost V 4 bases and J 7 bases; bases outside gene matches: 7. Germline V gives CDR1 SEHNR, CDR2 FQNEAQ (reference sequence). The CDR3 loop spans 14 amino acids. Written as DNA, the CDR3 is TGTGCCAGCAGCTCCCAGGGGGCTAGAAATACGCAGTATTTT. It specifies CASSSQGARNTQYF.

The chain has TRBV27 and TRBJ1-2, with D unclear. Per the germline V gene, CDR1 is MNHEY and CDR2 is SMNVEV (reference sequence). V gave up 0 bases and J gave up 6 bases, with 11 bases separating them. CDR3 length: 14 amino acids. The DNA for the CDR3 is TGTGCCAGCAGTTTATCCTCGGGATTGGATGGCTACACCTTC. The encoded protein is CASSLSSGLDGYTF.

The chain is built from TRBV6-1 and TRBJ2-3; 8 bases align to TRBD2. This CDR3 region has 14 residues. V lost 4 bases to trimming and J lost 1 base; unmatched junction nucleotides: 1. The germline V gene has CDR1 MNHNS and CDR2 SASEGT. The CDR3 bases are TGTGCCAGCAGTGTTAGCGGGGGCACAGATACGCAGTATTTT. As protein: CASSVSGGTDTQYF.

There are a few counts of this clone. J is TRBJ2-7 and V is TRBV7-2, with D hard to call. Germline CDR1 SGHTA, CDR2 FQGNSA. The V end lost 1 base, the J end lost 6 bases, and 10 bases lay between the germline ends. The CDR3 spans 13 residues. The CDR3: CASSLEMMGEQYV. The CDR3 nucleotides read TGTGCCAGCAGCTTAGAGATGATGGGCGAGCAGTACGTC.

In this sample, this clone turned up a few times. The chain combines TRBV2 with TRBJ2-7; a possible D gene is TRBD1 (5 bases). Germline V CDR1 and CDR2: SNHLY, FYNNEI. Trimming left V 7 bases short and J 3 bases short, with 10 bases between. The length of the CDR3 is 12 residues. The CDR3 DNA is TGTGCCAGCAAAGACAGAGTCTACGAGCAGTACTTC. This codes for CASKDRVYEQYF. Combining the CDR3 with reference TRBV2 and TRBJ2-7 gives the whole variable domain EPEVTQTPSHQVTQMGQEVILRCVPISNHLYFYWYRQILGQKVEFLVSFYNNEISEKSEIFDDQFSVERPDGSNFTLKIRSTKLEDSAMYFCASKDRVYEQYFGPGTRLTVT.

The chain uses TRBV18 and TRBJ2-1; TRBD2 agrees at 8 bases. After removal of 2 bases from V and 8 bases from J, the junction contained 5 bases not matched to a gene. The CDR3 runs to 14 residues. Germline-derived CDR1 and CDR2 are KGHSH and LQKENI. The CDR3 sequence: CASSPFTGGDEQFF. Here the CDR3 DNA reads TGTGCCAGCTCACCATTCACGGGGGGGGATGAGCAGTTCTTC.

For this clone: Other DNA sequences in this specimen translate into the identical CDR3. The rearrangement joins TRBV14 to TRBJ2-1, with D perhaps given as TRBD1 or TRBD2 (5 bases each). V lost 1 base and J 1 base, leaving 5 bases between the germline ends. CDR1 SGHDN and CDR2 FVKESK come from the germline V gene. CDR3 length: 14 amino acids. The CDR3 DNA is TGTGCCAGCAGCCAAGGGGGGTCCTACAATGAGCAGTTCTTC. This codes for CASSQGGSYNEQFF.

The chain couples TRBV2 to TRBJ1-1; D might be TRBD1 (5 bases). The V end lost 5 bases, the J end lost 2 bases, and 21 bases lay between the germline ends. Germline lookup yields CDR1 SNHLY and CDR2 FYNNEI. CDR3 size: 17 residues. The CDR3 DNA reads TGTGCCAGCAGTCCAAGCACCGGATGGGGGACCAACACTGAAGCTTTCTTT. Translating it yields CASSPSTGWGTNTEAFF.

This chain connects TRBV5-6 to TRBJ2-3; D unclear. Trimming left V 1 base short and J 8 bases short, with 14 bases between. CDR3 size: 14 residues. From germline, CDR1 is SGHDT and CDR2 YYEEEE. The CDR3 nucleotides read TGTGCCAGCAGCTTGCGGGCTGGCCTGGGTACGCAGTATTTT. Its protein is CASSLRAGLGTQYF.

The chain couples TRBV15 to TRBJ1-2; weak D call: TRBD1 (5 bases). Deletions cut 2 bases from V and 6 bases from J, with 7 bases between. CDR3 size: 12 residues. CDR1 LNHNV and CDR2 YYDKDF come from the germline V gene (reference sequence). The CDR3 coding sequence is TGTGCCACCAGCAGACAGGGAGATGGCTACACCTTC. This encodes CATSRQGDGYTF.

This clone was observed a few times. The CDR3 nucleotides read TGTGCCAGTAGTATTGCGGTAGCGGGGGGTACCGGGGAGCTGTTTTTT. It encodes CASSIAVAGGTGELFF. V and J are TRBV19 and TRBJ2-2, with 10 bases fitting TRBD2. V lost 3 bases to trimming and J lost 5 bases; unmatched junction nucleotides: 6. The CDR3 is 16 residues long. Per the germline V gene, CDR1 is LNHDA and CDR2 is SQIVND (reference sequence).

The chain uses TRBV30 and TRBJ1-2; D uncertain. CDR3 length: 11 amino acids. V dropped 4 bases and J dropped 8 bases, with 11 bases sitting between them. Germline loops: CDR1 GTSNPN, CDR2 SVGIG (reference sequence). CDR3 sequence: CAWTSSWGYTF. CDR3 sequence (DNA): TGTGCCTGGACGTCTAGTTGGGGCTACACCTTC.

The chain couples TRBV2 to TRBJ2-2; TRBD2 aligns across 15 bases. This CDR3 is built from 18 residues. CDR1 is SNHLY, CDR2 FYNNEI, per germline. V was clipped by 2 bases and J by 6 bases; unmatched bases: 7. This CDR3 is CASSETRTSGGASGELFF. The CDR3 DNA is TGTGCCAGCAGTGAAACCAGGACTAGCGGGGGGGCCTCCGGGGAGCTGTTTTTT.

This clone was found once. The CDR3, as DNA: TGTGCCAGCAGTTTAGCCCGGAACTATGGCTACACCTTC. Translated: CASSLARNYGYTF. This rearrangement joins TRBV27 to TRBJ1-2, with D uncertain. Germline loops: CDR1 MNHEY, CDR2 SMNVEV (reference sequence). Between the trimmed V and J ends, which lost 2 bases and 2 bases, there was a span of 6 bases. The CDR3 covers 13 residues.

DNA for the CDR3: TGTGCCAGCAACAGGGGGGTGGCCGGGGAGCTGTTTTTT. This encodes CASNRGVAGELFF. The chain links TRBV7-9 to TRBJ2-2; 8 positions agree with TRBD1. After removal of 7 bases from V and 6 bases from J, the junction contained 4 bases not matched to a gene. The CDR3 consists of 13 residues. Per germline, CDR1 SEHNR and CDR2 FQNEAQ (reference sequence). Full variable domain (remainder filled in from reference TRBV7-9 and TRBJ2-2): DTGVSQNPRHKITKRGQNVTFRCDPISEHNRLYWYRQTLGQGPEFLTYFQNEAQLEKSRLLSDRFSAERPKGSFSTLEIQRTEQGDSAMYLCASNRGVAGELFFGEGSRLTVL.